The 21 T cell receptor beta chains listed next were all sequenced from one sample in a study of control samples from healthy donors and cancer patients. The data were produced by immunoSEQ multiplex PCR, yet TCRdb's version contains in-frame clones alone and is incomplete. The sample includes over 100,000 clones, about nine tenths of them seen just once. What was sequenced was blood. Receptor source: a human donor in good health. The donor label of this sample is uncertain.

In DNA form, the CDR3 reads TGTGCCAGCTCACGACTGACAGGGAAATTCGGGGAGCTGTTTTTT. It encodes CASSRLTGKFGELFF. This chain joins TRBV18 and TRBJ2-2, with 7 positions matching TRBD1. CDR3 length: 15 residues. V lost 4 bases, J lost 7 bases, and 9 bases stayed unmatched. The germline V gene encodes CDR1 KGHSH and CDR2 LQKENI. The full variable domain, with the rest looked up from reference TRBV18 and TRBJ2-2, is NAGVMQNPRHLVRRRGQEARLRCSPMKGHSHVYWYRQLPEEGLKFMVYLQKENIIDESGMPKERFSAEFPKEGPSILRIQQVVRGDSAAYFCASSRLTGKFGELFFGEGSRLTVL.

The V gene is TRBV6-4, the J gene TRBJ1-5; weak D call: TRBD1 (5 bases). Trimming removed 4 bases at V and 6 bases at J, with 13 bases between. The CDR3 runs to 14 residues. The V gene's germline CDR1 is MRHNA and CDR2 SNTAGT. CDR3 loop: CASSVREGSQPQHF. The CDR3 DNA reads TGTGCCAGCAGTGTCAGGGAGGGCAGTCAGCCCCAGCATTTT.

CDR3 bases: TGTGCCAGCAGTTACGGGCAGGGGGCCTACGAGCAGTACTTC. Translation gives CASSYGQGAYEQYF. The rearrangement joins TRBV6-5 to TRBJ2-7; 7 bases are a match to TRBD1. Germline CDR1 is MNHEY and CDR2 is SVGAGI. J lost 2 bases, V lost 2 bases, and 3 bases had no gene match. The CDR3 extends over 14 amino acids.

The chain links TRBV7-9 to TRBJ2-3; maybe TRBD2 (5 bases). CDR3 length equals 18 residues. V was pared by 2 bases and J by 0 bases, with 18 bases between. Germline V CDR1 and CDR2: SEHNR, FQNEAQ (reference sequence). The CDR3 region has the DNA TGTGCCAGCAGCTTATCCCGGCGGGCTACTAAGAGCACAGATACGCAGTATTTT. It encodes CASSLSRRATKSTDTQYF.

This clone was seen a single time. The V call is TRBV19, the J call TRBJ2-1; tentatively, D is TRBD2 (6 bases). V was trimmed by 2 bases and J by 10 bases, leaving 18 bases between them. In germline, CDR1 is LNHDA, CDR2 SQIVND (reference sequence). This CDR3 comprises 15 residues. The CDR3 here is CASSIRAGAPTEQFF. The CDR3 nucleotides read TGTGCCAGTAGTATAAGAGCGGGCGCCCCAACCGAGCAGTTCTTC.

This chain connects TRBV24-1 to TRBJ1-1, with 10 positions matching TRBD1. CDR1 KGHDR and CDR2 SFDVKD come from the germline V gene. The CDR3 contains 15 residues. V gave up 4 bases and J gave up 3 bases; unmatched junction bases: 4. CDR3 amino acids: CATSDSGTGDTEAFF. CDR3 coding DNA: TGTGCCACCAGTGACTCCGGGACAGGGGACACTGAAGCTTTCTTT.

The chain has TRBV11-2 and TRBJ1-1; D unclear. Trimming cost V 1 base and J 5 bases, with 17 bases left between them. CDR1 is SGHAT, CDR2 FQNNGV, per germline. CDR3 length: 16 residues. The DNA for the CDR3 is TGTGCCAGCAGCTTAGTTCCCCGGGCGGGCGGGACTGAAGCTTTCTTT. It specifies CASSLVPRAGGTEAFF.

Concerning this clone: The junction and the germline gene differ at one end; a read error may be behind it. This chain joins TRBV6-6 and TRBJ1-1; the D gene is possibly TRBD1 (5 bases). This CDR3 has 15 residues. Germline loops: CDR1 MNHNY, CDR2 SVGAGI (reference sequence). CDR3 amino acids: CASSYVAGLNTEAFF. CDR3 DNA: TGTGCCAGCAGTTACGTCGCAGGGTTGAATACTGAAGCTTTCTTT.

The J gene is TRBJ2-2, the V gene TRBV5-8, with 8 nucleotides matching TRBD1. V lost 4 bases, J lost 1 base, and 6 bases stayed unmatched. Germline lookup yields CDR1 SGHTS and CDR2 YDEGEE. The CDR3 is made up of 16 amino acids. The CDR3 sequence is CASSNSGTGNTGELFF. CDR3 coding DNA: TGTGCCAGCAGCAACTCCGGGACAGGGAACACCGGGGAGCTGTTTTTT.

The CDR3 bases are TGCGCCAGCAGCTTGGGGACAGGGTCGGCAGATACGCAGTATTTT. It translates to CASSLGTGSADTQYF. J is TRBJ2-3 and V is TRBV5-1; 8 bases are shared with TRBD1. The length of the CDR3 is 15 residues. The ends lost 0 bases at V and 4 bases at J; junction bases unmatched: 4. In germline, CDR1 is SGHRS, CDR2 YFSETQ.

CDR3 residues: CARSFILARKPEANVLTF. CDR3 bases: TGTGCCAGAAGCTTTATTTTGGCCAGAAAGCCTGAGGCCAACGTCCTGACTTTC. V gene TRBV5-3 combines with J gene TRBJ2-6; D uncertain. TRBV5-3 belongs to the ORF category, with a function that is uncertain. The V end lost 2 bases, the J end lost 6 bases, and 21 bases lay between the germline ends. CDR3 size: 18 residues.

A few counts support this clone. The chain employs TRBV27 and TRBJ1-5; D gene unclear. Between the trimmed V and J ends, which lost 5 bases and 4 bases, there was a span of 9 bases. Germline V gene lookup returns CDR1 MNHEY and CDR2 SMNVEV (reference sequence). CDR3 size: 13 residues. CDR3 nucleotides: TGTGCCAGCAGTCCATTATGGAATCAGCCCCAGCATTTT. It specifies CASSPLWNQPQHF.

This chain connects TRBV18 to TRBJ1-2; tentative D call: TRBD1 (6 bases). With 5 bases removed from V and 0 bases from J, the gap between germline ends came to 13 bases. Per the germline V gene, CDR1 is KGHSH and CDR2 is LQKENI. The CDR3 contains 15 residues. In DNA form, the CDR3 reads TGTGCCAGCTCATCTGAGGGGGGGACTAACTATGGCTACACCTTC. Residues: CASSSEGGTNYGYTF.

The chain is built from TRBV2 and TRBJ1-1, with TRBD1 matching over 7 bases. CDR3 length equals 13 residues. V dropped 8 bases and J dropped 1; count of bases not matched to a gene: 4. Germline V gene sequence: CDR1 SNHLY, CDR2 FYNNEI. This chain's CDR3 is CASRGQKNTEAFF. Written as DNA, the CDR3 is TGTGCCAGCCGGGGACAGAAGAACACTGAAGCTTTCTTT.

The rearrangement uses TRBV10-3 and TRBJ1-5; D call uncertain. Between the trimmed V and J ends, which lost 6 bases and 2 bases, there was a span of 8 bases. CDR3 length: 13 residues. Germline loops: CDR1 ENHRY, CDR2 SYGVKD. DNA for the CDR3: TGTGCCATCAGGGAGGAGGGCAATCAGCCCCAGCATTTT. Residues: CAIREEGNQPQHF.

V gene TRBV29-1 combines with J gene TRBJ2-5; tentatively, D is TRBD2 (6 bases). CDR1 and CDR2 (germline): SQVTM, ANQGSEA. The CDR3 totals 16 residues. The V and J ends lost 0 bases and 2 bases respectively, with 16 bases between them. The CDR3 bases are TGCAGCGTTGAAGATCTTGAGTATGCGGGACAAGAGACCCAGTACTTC. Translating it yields CSVEDLEYAGQETQYF.

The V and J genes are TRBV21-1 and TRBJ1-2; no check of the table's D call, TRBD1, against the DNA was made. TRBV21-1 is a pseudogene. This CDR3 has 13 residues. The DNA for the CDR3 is TGTGCCACCAAGAGAGGCAGGGGGCATGGCTACACCTTC. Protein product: CATKRGRGHGYTF.

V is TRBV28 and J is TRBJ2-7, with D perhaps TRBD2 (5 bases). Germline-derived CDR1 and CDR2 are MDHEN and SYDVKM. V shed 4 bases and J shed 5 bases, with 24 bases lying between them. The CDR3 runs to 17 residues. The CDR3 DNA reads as TGTGCCAGCAGTTCTGGGCTGGGCGGGTTTGTGCGGGACGAGCAGTACTTC. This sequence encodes CASSSGLGGFVRDEQYF.

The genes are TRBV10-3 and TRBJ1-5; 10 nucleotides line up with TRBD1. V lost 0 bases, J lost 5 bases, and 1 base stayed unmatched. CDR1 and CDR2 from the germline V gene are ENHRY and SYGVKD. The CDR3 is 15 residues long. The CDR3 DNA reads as TGTGCCATCAGTGAGTCAGGACAGGGGGATCAGCCCCAGCATTTT. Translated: CAISESGQGDQPQHF.

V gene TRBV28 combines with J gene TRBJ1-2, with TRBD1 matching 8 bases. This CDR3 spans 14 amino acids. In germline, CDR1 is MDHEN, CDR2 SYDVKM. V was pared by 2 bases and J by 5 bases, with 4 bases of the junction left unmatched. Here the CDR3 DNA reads TGTGCCAGCAGTTTAGGACAGGGAAGGTATGGCTACACCTTC. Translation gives CASSLGQGRYGYTF.

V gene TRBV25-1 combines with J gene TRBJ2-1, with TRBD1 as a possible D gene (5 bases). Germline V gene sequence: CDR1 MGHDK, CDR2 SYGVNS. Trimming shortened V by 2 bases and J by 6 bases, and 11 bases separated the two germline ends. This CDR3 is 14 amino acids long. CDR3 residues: CASSEGALFNEQFF. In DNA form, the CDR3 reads TGTGCCAGCAGTGAAGGGGCCCTCTTCAATGAGCAGTTCTTC.